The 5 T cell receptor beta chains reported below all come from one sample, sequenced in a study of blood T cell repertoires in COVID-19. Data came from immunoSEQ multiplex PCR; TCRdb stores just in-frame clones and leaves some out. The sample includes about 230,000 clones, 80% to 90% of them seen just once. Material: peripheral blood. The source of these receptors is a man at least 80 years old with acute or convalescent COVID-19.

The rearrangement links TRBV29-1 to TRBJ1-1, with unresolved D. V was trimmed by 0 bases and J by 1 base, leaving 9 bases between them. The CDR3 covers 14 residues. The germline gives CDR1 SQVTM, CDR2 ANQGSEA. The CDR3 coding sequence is TGCAGCGTTGAAGAAGGAACGGGGAACACTGAAGCTTTCTTT. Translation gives CSVEEGTGNTEAFF.

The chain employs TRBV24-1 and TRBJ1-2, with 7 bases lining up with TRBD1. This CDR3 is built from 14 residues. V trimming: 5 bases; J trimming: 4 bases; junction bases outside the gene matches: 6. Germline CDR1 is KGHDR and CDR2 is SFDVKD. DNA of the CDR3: TGTGCCACCAGTGCCACAGGGGTCGGCTATGGCTACACCTTC. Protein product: CATSATGVGYGYTF.

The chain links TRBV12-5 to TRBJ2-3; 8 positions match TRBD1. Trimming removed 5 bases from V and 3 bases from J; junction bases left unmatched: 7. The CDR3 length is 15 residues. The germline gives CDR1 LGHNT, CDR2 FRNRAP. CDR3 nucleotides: TGTGCTAGTGGTCCAGCAGGACAGGGAACAGATACGCAGTATTTT. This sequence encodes CASGPAGQGTDTQYF.

In nucleotides, the CDR3 is TGTGCCAGTAGTATCCAGGACAGGCTCAATCAGCCCCAGCATTTT. It is translated as CASSIQDRLNQPQHF. The chain links TRBV19 to TRBJ1-5, with 7 bases fitting TRBD1. Germline CDR1 and CDR2: LNHDA and SQIVND (reference sequence). V shed 3 bases, J shed 3 bases, and the junction held 5 bases outside the gene matches. The CDR3 sequence is 15 residues long.

CDR3 coding DNA: TGCGCCAGCAGCTCCCAGTCGTCTGGGGCCAACGTCCTGACTTTC. Residues: CASSSQSSGANVLTF. This chain uses TRBV5-1 with TRBJ2-6; D is undetermined. This CDR3 spans 15 amino acids. CDR1 SGHRS and CDR2 YFSETQ come from the germline V gene. The V and J ends lost 3 bases and 1 base respectively, with 8 bases between them.